The T cell receptor (beta chain) described here comes from a study of cytomegalovirus exposure and HLA in healthy donors. The CDR3 is 15 residues long. J was trimmed by 11 bases and V by 7 bases; bases with no gene match: 14. The germline CDR1 and CDR2 sequences are LGHNA and YSLEER. Primers included in the PCR were 60 Vbeta and 13 Jbeta primers. The table came from immunoSEQ multiplex PCR; TCRdb's copy has only in-frame clones and leaves some out. The data hold approximately 140,000 clones, with 65% to 90% observed a single time. The sequence was collected from a girl aged 2-10 years in good health and CMV-seronegative. The rearrangement uses TRBV4-3 and TRBJ1-4, with TRBD1 matching 9 bases. The sample consisted of PBMCs. The CDR3 sequence is CASTIDTGGRDKLFF. The DNA of the CDR3 is TGCGCCAGCACAATAGATACAGGGGGCCGCGATAAACTGTTTTTT.